The present TCR beta chain was sequenced within a study of blood T cell repertoires in COVID-19 (dated by TCRdb to 2019 to 2021). About the study as a whole: Collaborator samples came from the United States, Italy and Spain and covered acute and convalescent phases of COVID-19. A freely available public database, intended as a resource for researchers studying the immune response to SARS-CoV-2, is where the repertoires were released. The material from the prospective study consisted of cDNA or gDNA derived from T cells, B-cell-depleted T cells, or PBMCs. Nearly every sample came with metadata listing a de-identified subject ID, COVID-19 status, age in years and sex. Where HLA class I and class II types were available, the types were taken from metadata supplied by the sample provider, not from assay-based typing. The samples were drawn from two sources: the first 160 participants of the ongoing ImmuneRACE study, and 1,254 subjects contributed by 6 global collaborators. Subjects who had been exposed to COVID-19, were actively infected with it, or had recovered from it provided the deeply sampled blood TCRbeta repertoires that made up the dataset.

The immunoSEQ Assay, a bias-controlled multiplex PCR, was used to amplify TCRbeta CDR3 regions from genomic DNA. As for the original processing: The number of nucleated cells in each sample was estimated from the amplification of reference gene primers within the assay. Sequence reads were collapsed and filtered to measure the absolute abundance of every unique TCRbeta CDR3 rearrangement. Productive Simpson clonality was computed per sample as the square root of Simpson's diversity index over productive rearrangements. This is the immuneACCESS table as TCRdb keeps it, with only in-frame sequences that have V and J called. A part of the clones is gone; compared with another copy, unresolved V genes explain less than half, and the rest is unexplained. Clone size and the V and J calls come from that table; the DNA yielded D and trimming. The sample profile shows 60,000 to 85,000 clones; about 90% of them were found once. 12% of the sample is in the top ten clones.

V has 2 bases trimmed and J has 6 bases trimmed; junction bases matching no gene number 7. CDR1 and CDR2 were assigned from the germline V gene (reference sequence) as MNHNY and SVGAGI. Taken from cysteine to phenylalanine, the CDR3 has 15 residues. The CDR3 DNA has 45 bases and is translated from base 1. Each collaborating institution followed its own protocols to collect whole blood in K2EDTA tubes. Collaborator samples were shipped for TCRbeta analysis as frozen whole blood, isolated PBMCs, or DNA extracted from either sample type. General findings and caveats noted by the study authors: The amount of clinical and demographic metadata varied by source and participant and was provided uncurated.

Note on this clone: The antigen it recognizes is unknown. No much larger clone exists at a distance of one base, and base qualities are not known.

The chain employs TRBV6-6 and TRBJ2-7; TRBD2 lines up with 10 middle nucleotides. The sequence came from a human donor in a cohort sampled during active COVID-19. The sequenced sample consisted of peripheral blood. The DNA sequence is given as TGTGCCAGCAGTTACGGATTAGCGGGGGGTTCCGAGCAGTACTTC. Its coded protein is CASSYGLAGGSEQYF.